The entry below describes one T cell receptor (beta chain). The antigen is undetermined. These data originate in a study of Ad26.COV2.S vaccination and SARS-CoV-2 variants. Study at large: Each vaccinee took Ad26.COV2.S intramuscularly, once or twice 56 days apart. Study-level findings and limits: Those who received the vaccine showed greater spike-specific TCR breadth than those given placebo.

This CDR3 is 14 amino acids long. CDR1 is SEHNR and CDR2 is FQNEAQ in the germline V gene (reference sequence). The ends lost 6 bases at V and 3 bases at J; junction bases unmatched: 4. Treatment denoted: 19 received Ad26.COV2.S at low or high dose, single or two shots; roughly five received placebo; per-sample allocation not given. Specimen acquisition occurred on day 63 following the initial vaccine or placebo injection. An 18-55-year-old adult in Boston served as donor. Clones were sequenced by immunoSEQ multiplex PCR, and TCRdb holds only the in-frame ones, with some missing. The table lists 350,000 to 400,000 clones, about nine tenths of them singletons.

The chain uses TRBV7-9 and TRBJ1-2; 10 bases are a match to TRBD1. The origin of this receptor is a person between 18 and 60 years old who received the Ad26.COV2.S COVID-19 vaccine or a placebo. The sequencing used peripheral blood, collected in a trial of Ad26.COV2.S vaccine versus placebo. The CDR3, as DNA: TGTGCCAGCAGTCTGGACAGGGGGTACTATGGCTACACCTTC. As protein: CASSLDRGYYGYTF.